The 13 T cell receptor beta chains below were found in one sample sequenced in a study of shared clonotypes between healthy human individuals. Using immunoSEQ multiplex PCR, the repertoire was profiled, and TCRdb retains in-frame clones only, with some absent. Of around 1.1 million clones listed, 70% to 80% are singletons. Sequenced material: memory CD4+ T cells from PBMCs. Subset described: CD45RA-negative fraction. The receptors come from a man aged 18 to 30 in good health. Some clones in this sample may be carry-over from other donors' samples.

V gene TRBV30 combines with J gene TRBJ1-2; D ambiguous. The germline V and J ends were trimmed by 4 bases and 2 bases, with 11 bases remaining between them. CDR1 GTSNPN and CDR2 SVGIG come from the germline V gene (reference sequence). The CDR3 is made up of 13 amino acids. In DNA, the CDR3 is TGTGCCTGGACAGTTGCAATCAACTATGGCTACACCTTC. It codes for CAWTVAINYGYTF.

The CDR3 protein is CASSPAQGGGNIQYF. The CDR3 region has the DNA TGTGCCAGCTCACCGGCACAGGGAGGCGGGAACATTCAGTACTTC. The chain carries TRBV18 and TRBJ2-4, with D tentatively TRBD1 or TRBD2 (6 bases each). The germline V gene encodes CDR1 KGHSH and CDR2 LQKENI. The CDR3 covers 15 residues. Trimming stripped 3 bases from V and 7 bases from J, with 16 bases between. Based on the CDR3 plus reference TRBV18 and TRBJ2-4, the full variable domain is NAGVMQNPRHLVRRRGQEARLRCSPMKGHSHVYWYRQLPEEGLKFMVYLQKENIIDESGMPKERFSAEFPKEGPSILRIQQVVRGDSAAYFCASSPAQGGGNIQYFGAGTRLSVL.

This clone was found many times. This sequence joins TRBV19 and TRBJ2-6; the D is unclear. The CDR3 consists of 16 residues. V shed 4 bases and J shed 3 bases, with 13 bases lying between them. CDR1 LNHDA and CDR2 SQIVND come from the germline V gene (reference sequence). CDR3 loop: CASSSSVMSGANVLTF. CDR3 coding DNA: TGTGCCAGTAGTAGTTCTGTGATGAGTGGGGCCAACGTCCTGACTTTC.

V and J are TRBV6-1 and TRBJ2-1; 7 bases are shared with TRBD2. Germline V gives CDR1 MNHNS, CDR2 SASEGT. There are 15 residues in the CDR3. V was clipped by 2 bases and J by 7 bases; unmatched bases: 8. As DNA, the CDR3 is TGTGCCAGCAGTGAACTGAGGACTAGTAAGAATGAGCAGTTCTTC. Translated, it gives CASSELRTSKNEQFF.

A remark on this clone: The sample carries other DNA sequences with the same CDR3. The V gene is TRBV27, the J gene TRBJ2-3; D possibly corresponds to TRBD2 (5 bases). This CDR3 region has 14 residues. Per the germline V gene, CDR1 is MNHEY and CDR2 is SMNVEV (reference sequence). Trimming shortened V by 3 bases and J by 0 bases, and 7 bases separated the two germline ends. In nucleotides, the CDR3 is TGTGCCAGCAGTTTGGGCGGGAGCACAGATACGCAGTATTTT. Residues: CASSLGGSTDTQYF.

The chain is built from TRBV2 and TRBJ2-7; D is uncertain. The V end lost 7 bases, the J end lost 0 bases, and 7 bases lay between the germline ends. CDR3 length: 12 residues. The germline V gene encodes CDR1 SNHLY and CDR2 FYNNEI. This CDR3 reads CASKEDSYEQYF. The CDR3 DNA reads as TGTGCCAGCAAGGAAGACTCCTACGAGCAGTACTTC.

V is TRBV7-6 and J is TRBJ2-7; 10 positions agree with TRBD1. This CDR3 comprises 15 residues. V shed 1 base and J 4 bases; nucleotides not matched to a gene: 4. Per germline, CDR1 SGHVS and CDR2 FNYEAQ. CDR3 in amino acids: CASSLGGQGRYEQYF. The CDR3 bases are TGTGCCAGCAGCTTAGGGGGACAGGGGAGGTACGAGCAGTACTTC. The variable domain in full, completed from reference TRBV7-6 and TRBJ2-7, reads GAGVSQSPRYKVTKRGQDVALRCDPISGHVSLYWYRQALGQGPEFLTYFNYEAQQDKSGLPNDRFSAERPEGSISTLTIQRTEQRDSAMYRCASSLGGQGRYEQYFGPGTRLTVT.

The chain links TRBV10-1 to TRBJ2-1, with TRBD2 as a possible D gene (5 bases). Germline CDR1 is WNHNN and CDR2 is SYGVQD (reference sequence). This CDR3 has 15 residues. V lost 5 bases, J lost 4 bases, and 15 bases lay in between. The CDR3 here is CASSMRAGVYNEQFF. The CDR3 bases are TGCGCCAGCAGTATGAGGGCGGGCGTGTACAATGAGCAGTTCTTC.

The V call is TRBV18, the J call TRBJ1-1; a weak D match, TRBD1 (5 bases). V gave up 2 bases and J gave up 5 bases, with 12 bases separating them. Germline V lookup: CDR1 KGHSH, CDR2 LQKENI. The CDR3 length is 14 residues. The CDR3 DNA is TGTGCCAGCTCACCAAAGGGGCAGGGAACTGAAGCTTTCTTT. It specifies CASSPKGQGTEAFF.

The V gene is TRBV27, the J gene TRBJ1-1; D is unclear. Trimming took 6 bases from V and 4 from J, leaving 18 bases between them. Germline values: CDR1 MNHEY, CDR2 SMNVEV (reference sequence). The length of the CDR3 is 15 residues. In DNA form, the CDR3 reads TGTGCCAGCAGCCGTTTTGGGGTGGCTAGCACTGAAGCTTTCTTT. Residues: CASSRFGVASTEAFF.

This sequence joins TRBV7-8 and TRBJ1-3, with TRBD1 as a possible D gene (5 bases). This CDR3 comprises 15 residues. Deletions cut 5 bases from V and 0 bases from J, with 11 bases between. Germline values: CDR1 SGHVS, CDR2 FQNEAQ. The CDR3 loop is CASSPQAVSGNTIYF. The CDR3 region has the DNA TGTGCCAGCAGCCCACAGGCGGTCTCTGGAAACACCATATATTTT.

This chain uses TRBV7-3 with TRBJ2-1; no firm D call. The length of the CDR3 is 14 residues. Germline V lookup: CDR1 SGHTA, CDR2 FQGTGA. V gave up 4 bases and J gave up 9 bases, with 16 bases separating them. This chain's CDR3 is CASSSRSGSPEQFF. Here the CDR3 DNA reads TGTGCCAGCAGCTCCCGGTCGGGTAGTCCTGAGCAGTTCTTC.

The CDR3 DNA follows: TGTGCCACCAGCAGAGATCTAGCGGAATCCTACGAGCAGTACTTC. Translation gives CATSRDLAESYEQYF. This chain joins TRBV15 and TRBJ2-7, with 7 bases aligning to TRBD2. J gave up 1 base and V 0 bases, and 3 bases lay outside the gene matches. The CDR3 runs to 15 residues. The germline V gene encodes CDR1 LNHNV and CDR2 YYDKDF (reference sequence).